The T cell receptor (beta chain) described here comes from a study of lymphopenia after photon versus proton radiotherapy. Trimming stripped 4 bases from V and 0 bases from J, with 17 bases between. Per germline, CDR1 SGHNT and CDR2 YYREEE (reference sequence). This CDR3 is 18 amino acids long. Overall study results and limits: Authors raise, but do not show, better survival with proton therapy. After the lymphocyte nadir, photon-treated repertoires showed oligoclonal expansion, especially of CD8+ Temra cells.

Here immunoSEQ multiplex PCR was the method, and the copy in TCRdb shows in-frame clones only, minus some. Among about 70,000 clones listed, about nine tenths were seen once. A remark on this clone: Its antigen is still unknown.

The genes are TRBV5-4 and TRBJ1-6, with D unclear. This clonotype was obtained from a man older than 75 with esophageal cancer. The material was peripheral blood, obtained from a patient treated with proton-based radiotherapy. The CDR3 region has the DNA TGTGCCAGCAGCCAAGATTTACCGATGAGCTCCTATAATTCACCCCTCCACTTT. This sequence encodes CASSQDLPMSSYNSPLHF.